This T cell receptor (beta chain) was captured in a study of blood T cell repertoires in COVID-19. Turning to the study itself: COVID-19 samples collected from the United States, Italy and Spain covered acute and convalescent phases. T cells, B-cell-depleted T cells, or PBMCs supplied cDNA or gDNA.

This clone has just one count. Germline CDR1 reads SGHTA; CDR2 reads FQGNSA. V dropped 10 bases and J dropped 5 bases, with 18 bases sitting between them. The CDR3 is made up of 14 amino acids. Under the authors' procedure: For nucleated cells, counts were estimated from reference gene primer amplification. Assay used: immunoSEQ multiplex PCR; TCRdb lists only in-frame clones, some missing. V and J calls and clone size are given by that table; D and trimming were obtained from the DNA. The table shows approximately 670,000 clones, with more than 80% occurring only once. The V and J genes are TRBV7-2 and TRBJ2-1; D is perhaps TRBD2 (6 bases). The specimen sequenced was peripheral blood. The receptor was isolated from a woman aged 18-29 years with acute or convalescent COVID-19. CDR3 residues: CATSGRRGNNEQFF. CDR3 DNA sequence: TGTGCCACCTCAGGCCGGAGGGGTAACAATGAGCAGTTCTTC.